The 29 T cell receptor beta chains presented below share a single source sample, sequenced in a study of response to subunit inactivated influenza vaccine. TCRdb reprocessed the RT-PCR reads with MiXCR, giving one entry per CDR3 protein. The sample shows 650,000 to 800,000 distinct CDR3 sequences, roughly 14% of them seen only once. Sequences were derived from PBMCs from blood, sampled about 14 days before vaccination. These receptors were collected from a middle-aged man who received an inactivated influenza vaccine.

The chain couples TRBV11-3 to TRBJ1-2; the D is unclear. Germline V gene data show CDR1 as SGHNT and CDR2 as YENEEA. The V end lost 1 base, the J end lost 0 bases, and 12 bases lay between the germline ends. This CDR3 region has 16 residues. CDR3 loop: CASSLVVTKANYGYTF. The CDR3 region has the DNA TGTGCCAGCAGCTTAGTGGTCACAAAGGCTAACTATGGCTACACCTTC.

The V call is TRBV3-1, the J call TRBJ1-5; D unresolved. Germline V CDR1 and CDR2: LGHDT, YNNKEL (reference sequence). The CDR3 consists of 14 residues. V lost 4 bases, J lost 0 bases, and 7 bases lay in between. Here the CDR3 DNA reads TGTGCCAGCAGCCTGACGGTTAGCAATCAGCCCCAGCATTTT. Protein sequence: CASSLTVSNQPQHF.

The chain carries TRBV7-9 and TRBJ2-2; the D is unclear. The CDR3 has 12 residues. Trimming removed 4 bases from V and 6 bases from J, with 6 bases in between. The germline CDR1 and CDR2 sequences are SEHNR and FQNEAQ (reference sequence). CDR3 in DNA: TGTGCCAGCAGCTCAATAGCCGGGGAGCTGTTTTTT. Its translation is CASSSIAGELFF.

The gene calls are TRBV24-1 and TRBJ2-3; no clear D. V was trimmed by 10 bases and J by 2 bases, leaving 9 bases between them. This CDR3 comprises 12 residues. The V gene's germline CDR1 is KGHDR and CDR2 SFDVKD. The CDR3 DNA reads as TGTGCCACGAGCCATTCCACAGATACGCAGTATTTT. It encodes CATSHSTDTQYF.

This clonotype was observed many times. The chain employs TRBV12-3 or TRBV12-4 and TRBJ2-2; D gene unclear. The V and J ends lost 4 bases and 6 bases respectively, with 3 bases between them. The CDR3 totals 11 residues. CDR3 sequence reads: CASSSAGELFF. DNA of the CDR3: TGTGCCAGCAGTTCGGCCGGGGAGCTGTTTTTT.

The chain has TRBV6-2 or TRBV6-3 and TRBJ2-7; D ambiguous. Trimming took off 0 bases at V and 5 bases at J, with 17 bases between the two ends. Germline CDR1 and CDR2: MNHEY and SVGEGT. This CDR3 comprises 16 residues. CDR3 sequence (DNA): TGTGCCAGCAGTTACTCCGCACTGAAGTCGAGGCACGAGCAGTACTTC. It translates to CASSYSALKSRHEQYF.

The gene calls are TRBV5-1 and TRBJ2-3; TRBD2 matches 9 bases. This CDR3 has 16 residues. From germline, CDR1 is SGHRS and CDR2 YFSETQ. V dropped 0 bases and J dropped 6; count of bases not matched to a gene: 8. The CDR3: CASSLVVAGASDTQYF. In DNA, the CDR3 is TGCGCCAGCAGCTTGGTAGTAGCGGGAGCTTCCGATACGCAGTATTTT. Variable domain in full (rest from reference TRBV5-1 and TRBJ2-3): KAGVTQTPRYLIKTRGQQVTLSCSPISGHRSVSWYQQTPGQGLQFLFEYFSETQRNKGNFPGRFSGRQFSNSRSEMNVSTLELGDSALYLCASSLVVAGASDTQYFGPGTRLTVL.

This clonotype came up many times. This rearrangement joins TRBV12-3 or TRBV12-4 to TRBJ1-3; 7 bases agree with TRBD1. CDR3 size: 15 residues. Losses at the gene ends were 6 bases for V and 4 bases for J; bases not matched to a gene: 9. The CDR3 bases are TGTGCCAGCAGGGGGAGGGGGCTCAGAGGAAACACCATATATTTT. Its translation: CASRGRGLRGNTIYF.

This chain uses TRBV19 with TRBJ2-5, with D possibly matching TRBD1 (6 bases). Germline-derived CDR1 and CDR2 are LNHDA and SQIVND (reference sequence). The CDR3 has 13 amino acids. V was clipped by 5 bases and J by 4 bases, with 11 bases between them. The CDR3 coding sequence is TGTGCCAGTAGTCAAGGGACAATAGAGACCCAGTACTTC. Translating it yields CASSQGTIETQYF. Full variable domain (missing parts from reference TRBV19 and TRBJ2-5): DGGITQSPKYLFRKEGQNVTLSCEQNLNHDAMYWYRQDPGQGLRLIYYSQIVNDFQKGDIAEGYSVSREKKESFPLTVTSAQKNPTAFYLCASSQGTIETQYFGPGTRLLVL.

This clonotype was seen a few times. V gene TRBV19 combines with J gene TRBJ1-1; D remains ambiguous. Germline V gene data show CDR1 as LNHDA and CDR2 as SQIVND (reference sequence). Trimming left V 2 bases short and J 11 bases short, with 9 bases between. The CDR3 is 11 amino acids. CDR3 in DNA: TGTGCCAGTAGTATAAGTGGTAGGGCTTTCTTT. It is translated as CASSISGRAFF.

This clonotype was counted a few times. The chain is built from TRBV3-1 and TRBJ2-4; maybe TRBD1 (5 bases). Germline lookup yields CDR1 LGHDT and CDR2 YNNKEL (reference sequence). CDR3 length: 15 residues. V lost 1 base and J 2 bases, leaving 9 bases between the germline ends. DNA of the CDR3: TGTGCCAGCAGCCAAGTCAGGGTTTCCAAAAACATTCAGTACTTC. Translated, it gives CASSQVRVSKNIQYF.

CDR3 sequence (DNA): TGTGCCAGCAGCATCCGACTAGCGGGACTAGAGACCCAGTACTTC. It translates to CASSIRLAGLETQYF. The chain recombines TRBV5-8 with TRBJ2-5, with TRBD2 matching 11 bases. The ends lost 4 bases at V and 4 bases at J; junction bases unmatched: 6. This CDR3 spans 15 amino acids. Germline V gene data show CDR1 as SGHTS and CDR2 as YDEGEE.

On this clonotype itself: A much bigger clone sits one base away, suggesting this may be a read error. V is TRBV21-1 and J is TRBJ2-5; the table assigns TRBD1, which was not confirmed against the DNA. TRBV21-1 is marked as a pseudogene. CDR3 length: 15 amino acids. CDR3: CANSTGQGGQETQYF. CDR3 DNA sequence: TGTGCCAACAGCACCGGACAGGGTGGACAAGAGACCCAGTACTTC.

The chain employs TRBV19 and TRBJ2-3; D is ambiguous. Germline CDR1 reads LNHDA; CDR2 reads SQIVND (reference sequence). The CDR3 length is 15 residues. V was cut by 1 base and J by 0 bases, with 8 bases left in between. CDR3: CASSIAVTSTDTQYF. The CDR3, as DNA: TGTGCCAGTAGTATAGCGGTAACTAGCACAGATACGCAGTATTTT. The complete variable domain, with remaining parts taken from reference TRBV19 and TRBJ2-3, reads DGGITQSPKYLFRKEGQNVTLSCEQNLNHDAMYWYRQDPGQGLRLIYYSQIVNDFQKGDIAEGYSVSREKKESFPLTVTSAQKNPTAFYLCASSIAVTSTDTQYFGPGTRLTVL.

This clonotype turned up a few times. This chain connects TRBV6-5 to TRBJ1-3; D may be TRBD1 (6 bases). The germline V and J ends were trimmed by 4 bases and 1 base, with 8 bases remaining between them. The CDR3 runs 14 residues. Germline CDR1 and CDR2: MNHEY and SVGAGI. DNA for the CDR3: TGTGCCAGCAGTTCAGGGGTATCTGGAAACACCATATATTTT. Protein sequence: CASSSGVSGNTIYF.

The chain has TRBV7-2 and TRBJ2-1; TRBD2 agrees at 7 bases. The CDR3 loop spans 16 amino acids. With 5 bases clipped from V and 6 bases from J, the junction kept 13 bases outside the gene matches. In germline, CDR1 is SGHTA, CDR2 FQGNSA. The chain's CDR3 is CASSQTGTNRGNEQFF. In nucleotides, the CDR3 is TGTGCCAGCAGCCAAACCGGGACTAATAGAGGCAATGAGCAGTTCTTC.

The V call is TRBV5-6, the J call TRBJ1-1; D perhaps matches TRBD1 (6 bases). Trimming cost V 1 base and J 1 base, with 23 bases left between them. The length of the CDR3 is 19 residues. CDR1 SGHDT and CDR2 YYEEEE come from the germline V gene. Here the CDR3 reads CASSLFSQNGQFSNTEAFF. The CDR3 nucleotides read TGTGCCAGCAGCTTGTTCTCCCAAAACGGACAGTTTTCGAACACTGAAGCTTTCTTT.

Ten or more counts support this clonotype. The chain couples TRBV28 to TRBJ1-2, with D unresolved. V shed 4 bases and J shed 4 bases, with 13 bases lying between them. The CDR3 has 14 amino acids. Germline values: CDR1 MDHEN, CDR2 SYDVKM. The CDR3 reads CASSSPAKVYGYTF. CDR3 sequence (DNA): TGTGCCAGCAGTTCCCCGGCGAAGGTCTATGGCTACACCTTC.

This chain connects TRBV20-1 to TRBJ2-5, with D tentatively TRBD2 (5 bases). V lost 0 bases and J lost 5, with 13 bases in between. The germline CDR1 and CDR2 sequences are DFQATT and SNEGSKA (reference sequence). This CDR3 region has 14 residues. Here the CDR3 reads CSARDPTSPETQYF. The CDR3 DNA follows: TGCAGTGCTAGAGATCCTACTAGTCCGGAGACCCAGTACTTC.

The V call is TRBV29-1, the J call TRBJ1-1, with 9 nucleotides matching TRBD1. The V segment lost 8 bases and the J segment 4 bases; nucleotides outside the gene matches: 5. This CDR3 comprises 12 residues. Germline CDR1 SQVTM, CDR2 ANQGSEA. As DNA, the CDR3 is TGCAGCCCGGACAGGGGTACCACTGAAGCTTTCTTT. Protein product: CSPDRGTTEAFF. The full variable domain, its missing parts supplied by reference TRBV29-1 and TRBJ1-1, is SAVISQKPSRDICQRGTSLTIQCQVDSQVTMMFWYRQQPGQSLTLIATANQGSEATYESGFVIDKFPISRPNLTFSTLTVSNMSPEDSSIYLCSPDRGTTEAFFGQGTRLTVV.

The table lists this clonotype with a few counts. V gene TRBV24-1 combines with J gene TRBJ2-1; TRBD2 might be the D (5 bases). The germline gives CDR1 KGHDR, CDR2 SFDVKD. This CDR3 has 14 amino acids. Trimming shortened V by 5 bases and J by 9 bases, and 16 bases separated the two germline ends. The CDR3 sequence: CATSGGLAGGEQFF. The DNA for the CDR3 is TGTGCCACCAGTGGAGGGCTAGCAGGTGGTGAGCAGTTCTTC.

The chain couples TRBV3-1 to TRBJ2-1; 9 bases are a match to TRBD2. The CDR3 has 14 residues. The ends lost 6 bases at V and 9 bases at J; junction bases unmatched: 9. Germline V gives CDR1 LGHDT, CDR2 YNNKEL (reference sequence). DNA of the CDR3: TGTGCCAGCAGACCGATTGCGGGAGGGCCTGAGCAGTTCTTC. Its protein is CASRPIAGGPEQFF.

The chain is built from TRBV7-9 and TRBJ2-3, with a weak D call TRBD1 (6 bases). Germline assignment: CDR1 SEHNR and CDR2 FQNEAQ (reference sequence). The CDR3 runs to 15 residues. V was shortened by 3 bases and J by 2 bases, with 12 bases between the two germline ends. The CDR3 DNA sequence: TGTGCCAGCAGCTTTCCTCCAGGGGACACAGATACGCAGTATTTT. Translation gives CASSFPPGDTDTQYF. The complete variable domain, with remaining parts taken from reference TRBV7-9 and TRBJ2-3, reads DTGVSQNPRHKITKRGQNVTFRCDPISEHNRLYWYRQTLGQGPEFLTYFQNEAQLEKSRLLSDRFSAERPKGSFSTLEIQRTEQGDSAMYLCASSFPPGDTDTQYFGPGTRLTVL.

A few counts support this clonotype. The chain links TRBV28 to TRBJ1-6, with D unclear. V was cut by 5 bases and J by 5 bases, with 7 bases left in between. The CDR3 sequence is 13 residues long. CDR1 is MDHEN, CDR2 SYDVKM, per germline. The CDR3 is CASSQSNNSPLHF. CDR3 nucleotide sequence: TGTGCCAGCAGTCAGAGTAATAATTCACCCCTCCACTTT.

This clonotype was picked up many times. The chain is built from TRBV12-3 or TRBV12-4 and TRBJ2-1, with TRBD2 as a possible D gene (6 bases). This CDR3 spans 12 amino acids. V lost 0 bases to trimming and J lost 10 bases, with 7 bases between them. CDR3 loop: CASSLALAEQFF. Here the CDR3 DNA reads TGTGCCAGCAGTTTAGCTCTAGCGGAGCAGTTCTTC.

V is TRBV6-6 and J is TRBJ1-1; no reliable D call. This CDR3 is built from 13 residues. Trimming removed 9 bases from V and 6 bases from J, with 17 bases in between. Germline values: CDR1 MNHNY, CDR2 SVGAGI (reference sequence). In DNA, the CDR3 is TGTGCCAGTTCACGGGGATTGTTGGCTGAAGCTTTCTTT. The encoded protein is CASSRGLLAEAFF.

The V and J genes are TRBV6-1 and TRBJ2-7; weak D call: TRBD1 (5 bases). Germline-derived CDR1 and CDR2 are MNHNS and SASEGT. Deletions cut 2 bases from V and 4 bases from J, with 6 bases between. The CDR3 sequence is 12 residues long. CDR3 sequence: CASSETGYEQYF. In DNA, the CDR3 is TGTGCCAGCAGTGAAACAGGATACGAGCAGTACTTC.

This clonotype was seen more than once but under ten times. An end of the junction differs from the germline gene, which may be a read error. This chain connects TRBV6-5 to TRBJ2-6; D uncertain. Germline-derived CDR1 and CDR2 are MNHEY and SVGAGI. The CDR3 loop spans 18 amino acids. The CDR3 DNA sequence: TGTGCCAGCAGCTACTCGTTGCGCGTCGGATCTGGGGCCAACGTCCTGACTTTC. Its translation is CASSYSLRVGSGANVLTF.

This clonotype has more than one count but fewer than ten. CDR3 sequence: CASSSFPGQGLEKLFF. As DNA, the CDR3 is TGTGCCAGCAGCTCCTTCCCGGGACAGGGGCTGGAAAAACTGTTTTTT. V usage is TRBV7-9 and J usage is TRBJ1-4; TRBD1 matches at 10 bases. CDR3 length: 16 residues. In germline, CDR1 is SEHNR, CDR2 FQNEAQ (reference sequence). V lost 4 bases and J lost 8; bases outside the gene matches: 10.